These T cell receptor beta chains were read from a single sample in a study of memory CD4+ T cells and cytomegalovirus serostatus. Here immunoSEQ multiplex PCR was the method, and the copy in TCRdb shows in-frame clones only, minus some. The sample has fewer than 50,000 clones; around three quarters are singletons. The sample consisted of memory CD4+ T cells from blood. The receptors stem from an adult in good health and CMV-seronegative. The CDR3 runs from the conserved cysteine through the conserved F or W. Each record gives: clone size, J gene, V gene, D gene, CDR3 DNA, CDR3 protein. The D gene is left open where the match is weak. Clone size, where shown, is once, few, many, or a class for clones that have expanded.

clone size: NA
J gene: TRBJ2-2
V gene: TRBV5-4
D gene: TRBD1
CDR3 DNA: TGTGCCAGCAGCCCAGACAGGGGGCCCGGGGAGCTGTTTTTT
CDR3 protein: CASSPDRGPGELFF

clone size: NA
J gene: TRBJ1-4
V gene: TRBV28
D gene: NA
CDR3 DNA: TGTGCCAGCAGTAGCCCGACCGATGAAAAACTGTTTTTT
CDR3 protein: CASSSPTDEKLFF

clone size: NA
J gene: TRBJ1-1
V gene: TRBV7-8
D gene: TRBD1
CDR3 DNA: TGTGCCAGCAGCTTTAACAGGGGGGGCACTGAAGCTTTCTTT
CDR3 protein: CASSFNRGGTEAFF

clone size: NA
J gene: TRBJ2-5
V gene: TRBV7-6
D gene: TRBD1
CDR3 DNA: TGTGCCAGCAGCCGAACGACAGGGATGGCAACCGAGACCCAGTACTTC
CDR3 protein: CASSRTTGMATETQYF

clone size: NA
J gene: TRBJ1-3
V gene: TRBV18
D gene: NA
CDR3 DNA: TGTGCCAGTTTCGACAACTCTGGAAACACCATATATTTT
CDR3 protein: CASFDNSGNTIYF

clone size: NA
J gene: TRBJ2-5
V gene: TRBV18
D gene: NA
CDR3 DNA: TGTGCCAGCTCACCCCAAGAGACCCAGTACTTC
CDR3 protein: CASSPQETQYF

clone size: NA
J gene: TRBJ2-1
V gene: TRBV5-1
D gene: TRBD1
CDR3 DNA: TGCGCCAGCAGCTTGGAGGGGGCCGGGACAGGGGCCAATGAGCAGTTCTTC
CDR3 protein: CASSLEGAGTGANEQFF

clone size: few
J gene: TRBJ2-7
V gene: TRBV6-1
D gene: TRBD1
CDR3 DNA: TGTGCCACCCGAGGACAGGGGGTATACGAGCAGTACTTC
CDR3 protein: CATRGQGVYEQYF

clone size: few
J gene: TRBJ1-2
V gene: TRBV7-9
D gene: NA
CDR3 DNA: TGTGCCAGCAGCCCCCCCGGGGGTAACTATGGCTACACCTTC
CDR3 protein: CASSPPGGNYGYTF

clone size: NA
J gene: TRBJ1-1
V gene: TRBV6-1
D gene: TRBD1
CDR3 DNA: TGTGCCAGCAGCCCCGGGACAGTTAACACTGAAGCTTTCTTT
CDR3 protein: CASSPGTVNTEAFF

clone size: NA
J gene: TRBJ2-3
V gene: TRBV10-3
D gene: NA
CDR3 DNA: TGTGCCATCAGTGAGGGCCCCGCCACAGATACGCAGTATTTT
CDR3 protein: CAISEGPATDTQYF

clone size: NA
J gene: TRBJ1-2
V gene: TRBV6-1
D gene: NA
CDR3 DNA: TGTGCCAGCAGTGAAATGGACAGTCACTATGGCTACACCTTC
CDR3 protein: CASSEMDSHYGYTF

clone size: NA
J gene: TRBJ2-1
V gene: TRBV11-3
D gene: NA
CDR3 DNA: TGTGCCAGCAGCTTAGCGGTGACGCGGAATTACAATGAGCAGTTCTTC
CDR3 protein: CASSLAVTRNYNEQFF

clone size: few
J gene: TRBJ2-3
V gene: TRBV2
D gene: NA
CDR3 DNA: TGTGCCAGCCACAGGCTGGGCACAGATACGCAGTATTTT
CDR3 protein: CASHRLGTDTQYF

clone size: NA
J gene: TRBJ2-3
V gene: TRBV5-1
D gene: TRBD1
CDR3 DNA: TGCGCCAGCAGCTTGGGGACAGGGGGCGATACGCAGTATTTT
CDR3 protein: CASSLGTGGDTQYF

clone size: NA
J gene: TRBJ1-1
V gene: TRBV19
D gene: TRBD1
CDR3 DNA: TGTGCCAGTAGTTTCAGGACAGGGGGTACGTTGAACACTGAAGCTTTCTTT
CDR3 protein: CASSFRTGGTLNTEAFF

clone size: NA
J gene: TRBJ2-2
V gene: TRBV19
D gene: NA
CDR3 DNA: TGTGCCAGTAGTAAACAGGGTACCGGGGAGCTGTTTTTT
CDR3 protein: CASSKQGTGELFF

clone size: few
J gene: TRBJ1-1
V gene: TRBV21-1
D gene: NA
CDR3 DNA: TGTGCCAGCAGCAAAAGCACGGGGAACACTGAAGCTTTCTTT
CDR3 protein: CASSKSTGNTEAFF

clone size: few
J gene: TRBJ2-2
V gene: TRBV28
D gene: NA
CDR3 DNA: TGTGCCAGCAGCCAGGACCAAGGACTGGGCGGGGAGCTGTTTTTT
CDR3 protein: CASSQDQGLGGELFF

clone size: NA
J gene: TRBJ2-4
V gene: TRBV7-8
D gene: NA
CDR3 DNA: TGTGCCAGCAGCTTAGAGGGGGCCAAAAACATTCAGTACTTC
CDR3 protein: CASSLEGAKNIQYF

clone size: once
J gene: TRBJ2-3
V gene: TRBV6-6
D gene: TRBD1
CDR3 DNA: TGTGCCAGCAGCGGGACAGTCACAGATACGCAGTATTTT
CDR3 protein: CASSGTVTDTQYF

clone size: NA
J gene: TRBJ1-5
V gene: TRBV21-1
D gene: NA
CDR3 DNA: TGTGCCAGCAGCGAACCGGTCCGGGACAGGGGGCTGTCTGGCAATCAGCCCCAGCATTTT
CDR3 protein: CASSEPVRDRGLSGNQPQHF

clone size: NA
J gene: TRBJ1-5
V gene: TRBV25-1
D gene: NA
CDR3 DNA: TGTGCCAGCAGTGAAGGCGGGGGTGATCGACAGCCCCAGCATTTT
CDR3 protein: CASSEGGGDRQPQHF

clone size: NA
J gene: TRBJ2-3
V gene: TRBV7-4
D gene: TRBD1
CDR3 DNA: TGTGCCAGCAGCTTCCGGGACAGGGCTTTGGCAGATACGCAGTATTTT
CDR3 protein: CASSFRDRALADTQYF

clone size: NA
J gene: TRBJ2-1
V gene: TRBV18
D gene: NA
CDR3 DNA: TGTGCCAGCTCACCTGGGCGGGAAACAGGTGAGCAGTTCTTC
CDR3 protein: CASSPGRETGEQFF

clone size: NA
J gene: TRBJ1-5
V gene: TRBV30
D gene: NA
CDR3 DNA: TGTGCCTGGAGTAAATCCGTCGGGGCGCAGCCCCAGCATTTT
CDR3 protein: CAWSKSVGAQPQHF

clone size: NA
J gene: TRBJ2-1
V gene: TRBV5-4
D gene: NA
CDR3 DNA: TGTGCCAGCAGCCCGGCCGCTAAGCGGAGCTACAATGAGCAGTTCTTC
CDR3 protein: CASSPAAKRSYNEQFF

clone size: NA
J gene: TRBJ1-2
V gene: TRBV19
D gene: NA
CDR3 DNA: TGTGCCAGTAGTACGGTGGGAGAGGGAAGTGGCTATGGCTACACCTTC
CDR3 protein: CASSTVGEGSGYGYTF

clone size: NA
J gene: TRBJ2-3
V gene: TRBV4-1
D gene: NA
CDR3 DNA: TGCGCCTCCTCCCCGGGACGTTTCGGGAGCACAGATACGCAGTATTTT
CDR3 protein: CASSPGRFGSTDTQYF

clone size: NA
J gene: TRBJ1-3
V gene: TRBV14
D gene: NA
CDR3 DNA: TGTGCCAGCAGCCAATTGTCGGGAAACACCATATATTTT
CDR3 protein: CASSQLSGNTIYF

clone size: NA
J gene: TRBJ2-3
V gene: TRBV6-5
D gene: TRBD1
CDR3 DNA: TGTGCCAGCAGTTACGGGGGACAGGCAGATACGCAGTATTTT
CDR3 protein: CASSYGGQADTQYF

clone size: few
J gene: TRBJ1-5
V gene: TRBV30
D gene: NA
CDR3 DNA: TGTGCCTGGAGTGTACGACCCGATCAGCCCCAGCATTTT
CDR3 protein: CAWSVRPDQPQHF

clone size: NA
J gene: TRBJ2-1
V gene: TRBV19
D gene: NA
CDR3 DNA: TGTGCCAGTAGTACCTCCGCCCGTGGGGGGAGCCCCAGTGAGCAGTTCTTC
CDR3 protein: CASSTSARGGSPSEQFF

clone size: few
J gene: TRBJ2-3
V gene: TRBV20-1
D gene: NA
CDR3 DNA: TGCAGTGCTAGTCCGGAGGATACGCAGTATTTT
CDR3 protein: CSASPEDTQYF

clone size: NA
J gene: TRBJ2-5
V gene: TRBV21-1
D gene: NA
CDR3 DNA: TGTGCCAGCAGCAAAGGGGACAGGGGGGAGGCCCAGTACTTC
CDR3 protein: CASSKGDRGEAQYF

clone size: NA
J gene: TRBJ2-7
V gene: TRBV7-2
D gene: TRBD1
CDR3 DNA: TGTGCCAGCAGCCGCATTGGACAGGGGGAGGAGCAGTACTTC
CDR3 protein: CASSRIGQGEEQYF

clone size: NA
J gene: TRBJ2-2
V gene: TRBV5-1
D gene: TRBD2
CDR3 DNA: TGCGCCAGCAGTTCCAGCGGGAGGGCCTACACCGGGGAGCTGTTTTTT
CDR3 protein: CASSSSGRAYTGELFF

clone size: few
J gene: TRBJ1-5
V gene: TRBV2
D gene: TRBD1
CDR3 DNA: TGTGCCAGCAGTGGGACAGGGGGCTTTCAGCCCCAGCATTTT
CDR3 protein: CASSGTGGFQPQHF

clone size: NA
J gene: TRBJ2-7
V gene: TRBV2
D gene: TRBD2
CDR3 DNA: TGTGCCAGCAGTGTGGCTAGCGGAACCTACGAGCAGTACTTC
CDR3 protein: CASSVASGTYEQYF

clone size: few
J gene: TRBJ2-5
V gene: TRBV11-1
D gene: NA
CDR3 DNA: TGTGCCAGCAGCACAAACTGGAGGGGCGGAGAGACCCAGTACTTC
CDR3 protein: CASSTNWRGGETQYF

clone size: NA
J gene: TRBJ2-7
V gene: TRBV7-9
D gene: TRBD1
CDR3 DNA: TGTGCCAGCAGCGCCCGGACAGGGGGGGACGAGCAGTACTTC
CDR3 protein: CASSARTGGDEQYF

clone size: NA
J gene: TRBJ1-1
V gene: TRBV11-3
D gene: NA
CDR3 DNA: TGTGCCAGCAGCGCTCATAACACTGAAGCTTTCTTT
CDR3 protein: CASSAHNTEAFF

clone size: few
J gene: TRBJ2-4
V gene: TRBV6-1
D gene: NA
CDR3 DNA: TGTGCCAGCAGTGAATTGGGGAGGACCTCCAAAAACATTCAGTACTTC
CDR3 protein: CASSELGRTSKNIQYF

clone size: NA
J gene: TRBJ1-4
V gene: TRBV7-2
D gene: NA
CDR3 DNA: TGTGCCAGCAGCAGAAAAGGACGCGAAAAACTGTTTTTT
CDR3 protein: CASSRKGREKLFF

clone size: NA
J gene: TRBJ2-3
V gene: TRBV5-1
D gene: TRBD1
CDR3 DNA: TGCGCCAGCAATAGGGACAGGACAACAGATACGCAGTATTTT
CDR3 protein: CASNRDRTTDTQYF

clone size: NA
J gene: TRBJ2-7
V gene: TRBV30
D gene: NA
CDR3 DNA: TGTGCCTGGAGTGTACTCGGGGCTACCTACGAGCAGTACTTC
CDR3 protein: CAWSVLGATYEQYF

clone size: NA
J gene: TRBJ1-2
V gene: TRBV6-1
D gene: TRBD1
CDR3 DNA: TGTGCCAGCAGTGAAATTCAGACAGGGGGCTATGGCTACACCTTC
CDR3 protein: CASSEIQTGGYGYTF

clone size: NA
J gene: TRBJ1-1
V gene: TRBV7-9
D gene: TRBD1
CDR3 DNA: TGTGCCAGCAGCCCCAGTCGGGGACAGATGAACACTGAAGCTTTCTTT
CDR3 protein: CASSPSRGQMNTEAFF

clone size: NA
J gene: TRBJ2-7
V gene: TRBV18
D gene: NA
CDR3 DNA: TGTGCCAGCTCACCGCCGGCAGCAAACTACGAGCAGTACTTC
CDR3 protein: CASSPPAANYEQYF

clone size: NA
J gene: TRBJ2-2
V gene: TRBV5-4
D gene: NA
CDR3 DNA: TGTGCCAGCAGCTTTCGGGGGGCGCGGAGCACCGGGGAGCTGTTTTTT
CDR3 protein: CASSFRGARSTGELFF

clone size: NA
J gene: TRBJ2-3
V gene: TRBV7-2
D gene: NA
CDR3 DNA: TGTGCCAGCAGCCAGCTTTCGACAGATACGCAGTATTTT
CDR3 protein: CASSQLSTDTQYF

clone size: NA
J gene: TRBJ2-5
V gene: TRBV11-3
D gene: TRBD1
CDR3 DNA: TGTGCGAGCAGGGGGGAGACCCAGTACTTC
CDR3 protein: CASRGETQYF

clone size: once
J gene: TRBJ2-2
V gene: TRBV5-1
D gene: TRBD1
CDR3 DNA: TGCGCCAGCAGCTTGGACAGGGGCACCGGGGAGCTGTTTTTT
CDR3 protein: CASSLDRGTGELFF

clone size: NA
J gene: TRBJ1-1
V gene: TRBV6-5
D gene: NA
CDR3 DNA: TGTGCCAGCAGTTACTCGGGGTTGAACACTGAAGCTTTCTTT
CDR3 protein: CASSYSGLNTEAFF